The present entry profiles one T cell receptor beta chain with its context. Its binding antigen is unknown. The input lacks base qualities; no much larger clone sits a single base away. V drops 4 bases and J drops 2 bases, leaving 14 bases in between. Sequences LGHDT (CDR1) and YNNKEL (CDR2) are obtained from the germline V gene (reference sequence). The CDR3 covers 15 residues, taking in both the cysteine and the phenylalanine. The DNA shown is the 45-base CDR3, in frame from base 1. The time point label of this sample denotes: baseline before first vaccination. The vaccinee samples were drawn from two UK trials, COV001 and COV002, one of which was a single-blind randomized controlled phase 2/3 trial testing AZD1222 (ChAdOx1 nCoV-19) in healthy adults. For TCRbeta chain sequencing, PBMC samples were collected from trial participants at day 0 and at day 28 after the second dose. These data are taken from a study of T cell responses to AZD1222 COVID-19 vaccine listed by TCRdb under 2021. Study-level background: AZD1222 recipients given second doses at about 4 weeks or at about 12 weeks were pooled, since spike-specific TCR depth and breadth were not found to differ between the two schedules. TCR sequencing covered roughly 230 trial participants: 207 given two doses of AZD1222 and approximately 26 given two doses of MenACWY control vaccine. Trial participants were enrolled by age into 18-55, 56-69 and 70-plus year subgroups, with roughly 160, 29 and 62 TCR-sequenced participants respectively. The investigation overall reported the following: Participants were mostly white British and included more females than males, and it was suggested by the authors that clonal diversity may have been underestimated. Reportedly, almost half of the unique spike-specific TCRs recognized epitopes lying outside the regions that are mutated in the B.1.351 and B.1.1.7 variants. After two AZD1222 doses, both the breadth and the depth of spike-specific TCRs were significantly higher than at day 0 and than in MenACWY recipients. Conclusions about previously exposed vaccinees are limited, since just five or six AZD1222 recipients were seropositive for SARS-CoV-2 at baseline. In the small 56-69-year group, the increase in depth fell short of significance, most likely because of low power. The vaccine-associated CD4 TCRs covered the entire spike protein, and the dominant responses fell in regions 160-218 and 743-854. Because no samples from the day 14 peak response were available, repertoires could be characterized only after the peak T cell response.

The CDR3 regions of human TCRbeta chains were analyzed by immunosequencing. Regarding the original processing steps: Repertoire TCRs were checked for matches against a reference library of SARS-CoV-2-specific TCRs that had been generated using the MIRA antigen-specificity platform. Breadth meant the fraction of unique TCRs that were SARS-CoV-2-associated, whereas depth meant the fraction of total T cells that were SARS-CoV-2-associated. Each spike-specific TCR was assigned to its reactive spike region and to a CD4 or CD8 class using the MIRA data. Log10-transformed breadth and depth values were compared by one-way ANOVA with Sidak's multiple comparisons tests. This immuneACCESS table, as held by TCRdb, lists in-frame sequences with V and J called but not all clones. Of the missing ones, under half trace to an unresolved V gene in checked studies; the others have no known cause. Clone size and V and J calls were adopted from that table, with D and trimming inferred from the DNA. The table for this sample lists 130,000 to 150,000 clones; around 93% of them were counted only once. The ten largest clonotypes hold around 1.9% of the sample.

The TCR comes from an adult in good health. The specimen comprised peripheral blood, sampled on day 0 of AZD1222 vaccination. The V gene is TRBV3-1 (or the pseudogene TRBV3-2) and the J gene is TRBJ1-1, and the D gene may be TRBD1, 5 bases matching. CDR3 protein: CASSPRGGINTEAFF. Read as DNA, the sequence is TGTGCCAGCAGCCCTAGGGGCGGAATTAACACTGAAGCTTTCTTT.